This T cell receptor (beta chain) stems from a study of shared clonotypes between healthy human individuals. Turning to the study itself: Every donor yielded three CD4 naive, three CD4 memory, two CD8 naive and one CD8 memory plate.

The assay was immunoSEQ multiplex PCR, and TCRdb's table has in-frame clones only and misses some. This sample has roughly 650,000 clones, with about 96% found just once. Remarks on this clone: What it binds is not known.

Germline-derived CDR1 and CDR2 are SGHDN and FVKESK. This CDR3 region has 15 residues. Deletions cut 4 bases from V and 4 bases from J, with 14 bases between. The naive CD8 subset, CD45RO-negative cells positively selected for CCR7, excluded terminally differentiated effector memory CD45RA+ cells. Donors, healthy HIV-negative adults, lacked recent acute infections or vaccinations. Study results and limitations: It was expected that sequencing depth would affect clonotype sharing among donors. Shared across a few donors were around 5% of the naive CD4 clonotypes.

The clonotype comes from a woman under 40 in good health. Sequenced sample: naive CD8+ T cells sorted from blood. The V gene is TRBV14, the J gene TRBJ2-1; TRBD2 might be the D (7 bases). The CDR3 sequence is CASSPVGGGYNEQFF. CDR3 coding DNA: TGTGCCAGCAGCCCGGTGGGAGGGGGATACAATGAGCAGTTCTTC.